A selection of T cell receptor beta chains follows, all from one sample in a study of metastatic and nonmetastatic thyroid tumors. MiXCR re-clonotyped the PCR reads for TCRdb. The sample consists of roughly 25,000 clones, around a fifth of them appearing once. Sequencing input: blood. The receptors were gathered from a male donor with papillary thyroid cancer or a benign thyroid nodule (not recorded which). Some clones in this sample may be carry-over from other donors' samples. CDR3s include the opening cysteine and the closing phenylalanine or tryptophan. A D gene is named only where the DNA matches it firmly. Where a row states a size, it is once, few, many or the class of an expanded clone; other rows omit it.

>many|TRBJ2-1|-|TRBV5-1
CASSLVFSGSEVGDEQFF
TGCGCCAGCAGCTTGGTCTTTTCAGGGTCGGAGGTGGGCGATGAGCAGTTCTTC
>few|TRBJ2-2|TRBD1|TRBV13
CASGGQVATGERFF
TGTGCCAGCGGGGGACAGGTGGCGACCGGGGAGCGGTTTTTT
>-|TRBJ2-7|-|TRBV18
CASSPSLPDEQYF
TGTGCCAGCTCCCCATCCCTCCCCGACGAGCAGTACTTC
>many|TRBJ2-7|-|TRBV6-8
CASSPGHQQPTYEQYF
TGTGCCAGCAGCCCGGGACACCAACAGCCTACCTACGAGCAGTACTTC
>many|TRBJ2-5|TRBD1|TRBV7-2
CASSWGQAGTQYF
TGTGCCAGCAGCTGGGGACAGGCCGGGACCCAGTACTTC
>-|TRBJ2-7|-|TRBV20-1
CSVLVSSGSEQYF
TGCAGTGTGTTGGTCTCCTCCGGGTCCGAGCAGTACTTC
>many|TRBJ2-7|-|TRBV18
CASSPNPSDEQYF
TGTGCCAGCTCACCAAACCCTTCGGACGAGCAGTACTTC
>many|TRBJ2-2|-|TRBV10-3
CAISADATGELFF
TGTGCCATCAGTGCGGACGCCACCGGGGAGCTGTTTTTT
>few|TRBJ2-7|TRBD1|TRBV6-6
CASSYSGQGYYDQYF
TGTGCCAGCAGTTACTCGGGACAGGGTTACTACGATCAGTACTTC
>many|TRBJ2-7|TRBD1|TRBV2
CASSDGPGQGLYEQYF
TGTGCCAGCAGTGATGGCCCGGGACAGGGGTTGTACGAGCAGTACTTC
>many|TRBJ2-3|-|TRBV7-2
CASSLDRQDTQYF
TGTGCCAGCAGCCTGGACAGACAAGATACGCAGTATTTT
>many|TRBJ2-7|-|TRBV7-6
CASSLGLQTPPYEQYF
TGTGCCAGCAGCTTAGGGTTACAGACACCACCCTACGAGCAGTACTTC
>many|TRBJ2-5|-|TRBV7-2
CASSPGTFQETQYF
TGTGCCAGCAGCCCGGGGACATTCCAAGAGACCCAGTACTTC
>many|TRBJ2-1|TRBD2|TRBV20-1
CSARDYRDSYNEQFF
TGCAGTGCTCGGGACTATCGGGACTCCTACAATGAGCAGTTCTTC
>many|TRBJ1-2|TRBD1|TRBV6-1
CASSLGGQGAVGYTF
TGTGCCAGCAGCCTAGGGGGACAGGGGGCGGTTGGCTACACCTTC
>many|TRBJ1-5|-|TRBV30
CAWSTDRQPQHF
TGTGCCTGGAGTACCGACCGTCAGCCCCAGCATTTT
>medium-sized|TRBJ2-1|TRBD2|TRBV24-1
CATSDRKLAGTYNEQFF
TGTGCCACCAGTGACCGTAAACTAGCGGGAACATACAATGAGCAGTTCTTC
>many|TRBJ1-2|TRBD1|TRBV20-1
CSADRGDYGYTF
TGCAGTGCAGACAGGGGGGACTATGGCTACACCTTC
>many|TRBJ1-2|-|TRBV28
CASTLSRDYGYTF
TGTGCCAGCACCCTGAGCCGGGACTATGGCTACACCTTC
>many|TRBJ1-5|-|TRBV11-1
CASSLGAGEISNQPQHF
TGTGCCAGCAGCTTAGGGGCAGGGGAGATTAGCAATCAGCCCCAGCATTTT
>many|TRBJ1-2|-|TRBV27
CASSLGGPDGYTF
TGTGCCAGCAGTTTGGGGGGGCCTGACGGCTACACCTTC
>many|TRBJ2-3|-|TRBV6-2/TRBV6-3
CATRMSPSTDTQYF
TGTGCCACCAGGATGAGCCCCAGCACAGATACGCAGTATTTT
>many|TRBJ1-2|-|TRBV30
CAWRMTGLGGYTF
TGTGCCTGGAGAATGACAGGACTAGGCGGCTACACCTTC
>many|TRBJ1-1|-|TRBV4-1
CASSQDSGAATEAFF
TGCGCCAGCAGCCAAGATAGCGGGGCAGCTACTGAAGCTTTCTTT
>many|TRBJ1-1|-|TRBV11-2
CASSLRRSDTEAFF
TGTGCCAGCAGCTTGAGGAGGAGTGACACTGAAGCTTTCTTT
>many|TRBJ2-5|-|TRBV5-1
CASSTNRVLETQYF
TGCGCCAGCAGCACAAACAGGGTATTAGAGACCCAGTACTTC
>-|TRBJ1-1|-|TRBV5-6
CASSLTRLGGTEAFF
TGTGCCAGCAGCTTGACCCGGTTAGGTGGCACTGAAGCTTTCTTT
>-|TRBJ1-5|TRBD1|TRBV4-3
CASSPYRGGNQPQHF
TGCGCCAGCAGCCCGTACAGGGGTGGCAATCAGCCCCAGCATTTT
>many|TRBJ1-2|-|TRBV12-5
CASGLPASGYGYTF
TGTGCTAGTGGTTTGCCGGCAAGTGGGTATGGCTACACCTTC
>once|TRBJ2-1|-|TRBV11-2
CASSLAGPYNEQFF
TGTGCCAGCAGCTTAGCGGGTCCCTACAATGAGCAGTTCTTC
>-|TRBJ1-6|-|TRBV9
CASSSATVNSPLYF
TGTGCCAGCAGCTCCGCGACAGTGAATTCACCCCTCTACTTT
>many|TRBJ2-5|-|TRBV3-1
CASSQDTPGGRETQYF
TGTGCCAGCAGCCAAGATACGCCAGGGGGGCGAGAGACCCAGTACTTC
>-|TRBJ1-2|-|TRBV27
CASWDTGVDGYTF
TGTGCCAGCTGGGACACAGGAGTAGATGGCTACACCTTC
>many|TRBJ2-3|-|TRBV6-5
CASSYRAGDTQYF
TGTGCCAGCAGTTATCGGGCGGGGGATACGCAGTATTTT
>many|TRBJ1-2|-|TRBV5-1
CASSLQGLGGYTF
TGCGCCAGCAGCTTGCAAGGGTTAGGTGGCTACACCTTC
>many|TRBJ2-7|TRBD2|TRBV7-2
CASSLGLAGTYEQYF
TGTGCCAGCAGCTTAGGGCTAGCGGGCACCTACGAGCAGTACTTC
>-|TRBJ2-6|-|TRBV6-1
CASSPRAANSVANVLTF
TGTGCCAGCAGTCCCCGGGCAGCAAACTCTGTGGCCAACGTCCTGACTTTC